The rows below give T cell receptor beta chains drawn from one sample of a study of T-cell memory formation after mild COVID-19. TCRdb reprocessed the 5' RACE reads via MiXCR and lists one record per CDR3 protein. The sample lists roughly 250,000 distinct CDR3 sequences, 16% seen once, with roughly 21% in the top ten. The sequenced sample was PBMCs or a T cell subset sorted from them (not recorded which). Receptors originate from a man aged 18 to 29 who had mild COVID-19 (a few samples of this study predate the infection). Cell type and time point are not known. The CDR3 runs from the conserved cysteine through the conserved F or W. Fields, in order: V gene, J gene, D gene, clone size, CDR3 DNA, CDR3 protein. The D gene is left open where the match is weak. The listing skips clone size in some rows; elsewhere it reads once, few, many or a size class.

TRBV20-1,TRBJ1-2,.,.,TGCAGTGCTCCTGATTCCCTTGGCTACACCTTC,CSAPDSLGYTF
TRBV10-3,TRBJ1-2,.,.,TGTGCCATCAGTGAGTCAGCCCAGAACCATGGCTACACCTTC,CAISESAQNHGYTF
TRBV3-1,TRBJ2-3,.,many,TGTGCCAGCAGCCAAGAAGGGGGCACAGATACGCAGTATTTT,CASSQEGGTDTQYF
TRBV5-1,TRBJ2-1,.,.,TGCGCCAGCACGGCTAGCGCCTACAATGAGCAGTTCTTC,CASTASAYNEQFF
TRBV20-1,TRBJ2-5,TRBD2,.,TGCAGTGCCCCGGGACTAGGCAAAGAGACCCAGTACTTC,CSAPGLGKETQYF
TRBV7-6,TRBJ1-3,TRBD1,.,TGTGCCAGCAGCAACAGGGGGTCAGGAAACACCATATATTTT,CASSNRGSGNTIYF
TRBV7-6,TRBJ1-5,.,few,TGTGCCAGCAGCCCGGGGACTGACAATCAGCCCCAGCATTTT,CASSPGTDNQPQHF
TRBV7-3,TRBJ1-1,.,many,TGTGCCAGCAGCCCGAAGGGGGACCCGAACACTGAAGCTTTCTTT,CASSPKGDPNTEAFF
TRBV10-3,TRBJ2-3,.,.,TGTGCCATCAGTGGGGGCAGGGGACAAAGCACAGATACGCAGTATTTT,CAISGGRGQSTDTQYF
TRBV11-2,TRBJ2-1,.,.,TGTGCCAGCAGCTTAGTTGGGGTCAATGAGCAGTTCTTC,CASSLVGVNEQFF
TRBV18,TRBJ2-3,TRBD2,.,TGTGCCAGCTCAACAACTAGCGACACAGATACGCAGTATTTT,CASSTTSDTDTQYF
TRBV7-3,TRBJ2-1,TRBD2,.,TGTGCCAGCAGCTTGGCGGGGGAGTATGAGCAGTTCTTC,CASSLAGEYEQFF
TRBV2,TRBJ1-5,.,.,TGTGCCAGCAGAGGCATTACGTATCAGCCCCAGCATTTT,CASRGITYQPQHF
TRBV6-6,TRBJ1-4,.,many,TGTGCCAGCCCACCGGCGGAAGCAACTAATGAAAAACTGTTTTTT,CASPPAEATNEKLFF
TRBV3-1,TRBJ1-6,.,few,TGTGCCAGCAGCCAATCACCCGCGGATTCACCCCTCCACTTT,CASSQSPADSPLHF
TRBV6-2/TRBV6-3,TRBJ2-1,.,.,TGTGCCAGCAGTCAGAGTACGTACAATGAGCAGTTCTTC,CASSQSTYNEQFF
TRBV15,TRBJ2-3,TRBD2,.,TGTGCCACCCGACAAGCGGGGGACACAGATACGCAGTATTTT,CATRQAGDTDTQYF
TRBV11-2,TRBJ1-2,TRBD1,few,TGTGCCAGCAGAGCACTCGCCGGGGGACAGGGAGGGGGCTACACCTTC,CASRALAGGQGGGYTF
TRBV11-2,TRBJ2-6,.,few,TGTGCCAGCAGCCTGTTTCGGCCGGGGGCCAACGTCCTGACTTTC,CASSLFRPGANVLTF
TRBV11-2,TRBJ2-3,TRBD2,few,TGTGCCAGCAGCCACCCTCGGGGGGGGCCTCAAGATACGCAGTATTTT,CASSHPRGGPQDTQYF
TRBV5-1,TRBJ2-2,TRBD2,few,TGCGCCAGCAGCCCGTCCCCGGGGGGGAACACCGGGGAGCTGTTTTTT,CASSPSPGGNTGELFF
TRBV9,TRBJ2-3,TRBD1,few,TGTGCCAGCAGCGTTAGAGGATCGGGACAGGGCCCCCTGGATACGCAGTATTTT,CASSVRGSGQGPLDTQYF
TRBV12-3/TRBV12-4,TRBJ2-3,.,few,TGTGCCAGCAGTTTAACGGGGCCCACAGATACGCAGTATTTT,CASSLTGPTDTQYF
TRBV20-1,TRBJ2-1,.,few,TGCAGTGCCCGGGAGAGCTCCTACAATGAGCAGTTCTTC,CSARESSYNEQFF
TRBV7-9,TRBJ2-1,.,.,TGTGCCAGCAGCTCCGACGAAGCAGGGGTGGTGGGTGACTCAAGCCAAGGGAGCTTC,CASSSDEAGVVGDSSQGSF
TRBV12-3/TRBV12-4,TRBJ2-5,.,many,TGTGCCAGCAGTAGAGGGTTCCGCCAAGAGACCCAGTACTTC,CASSRGFRQETQYF
TRBV7-9,TRBJ2-5,.,.,TGTGCCAGCAGCCCCCGGCAGCAGGGAGAGACCCAGTACTTC,CASSPRQQGETQYF
TRBV20-1,TRBJ1-2,.,few,TGCAGTGCTAGAGAAGGGTCCACTCGGGATGGCTACACCTTC,CSAREGSTRDGYTF
TRBV11-2,TRBJ2-1,.,few,TGTGCCAGCAGCTTCGCGGGGCCGAATGAGCAGTTCTTC,CASSFAGPNEQFF
TRBV7-2,TRBJ2-3,.,few,TGTGCCAGCAGCTTCAAGGGGTGGGATACGCAGTATTTT,CASSFKGWDTQYF
TRBV5-1,TRBJ1-1,TRBD1,few,TGCGCCAGCAGCTTTACAGGGGGCAGGACTGAAGCTTTCTTT,CASSFTGGRTEAFF
TRBV10-3,TRBJ2-3,.,few,TGTGCCATCAGTGCGGGGTCCGGCACAGATACGCAGTATTTT,CAISAGSGTDTQYF
TRBV3-1,TRBJ1-1,.,few,TGTGCCAGCAGCCAAGATGGAGGGACAAGAGAAGCTTTCTTT,CASSQDGGTREAFF
TRBV7-2,TRBJ2-2,.,.,TGTGCCAGCAGCTTAGAGTCGGGGGCCGGGGTCGGGGAGCTGTTTTTT,CASSLESGAGVGELFF
TRBV7-2,TRBJ2-7,.,.,TGTGCCAGCAGTACGAGATCCGGGCGCGAGCAGTACTTC,CASSTRSGREQYF
TRBV6-5,TRBJ1-6,.,.,TGTGCCAGCAGTTATGTGGGGGGCGGCCCGAATTCACCCCTCCACTTT,CASSYVGGGPNSPLHF
TRBV6-2/TRBV6-3,TRBJ1-5,.,few,TGTGCCAGCAGTTCTTCCGGCAATGGAAATCAGCCCCAGCATTTT,CASSSSGNGNQPQHF
TRBV18,TRBJ1-1,TRBD1,.,TGTGCCAGCTCACCATTCACAGGGGCGGGCACTGAAGCTTTCTTT,CASSPFTGAGTEAFF
TRBV10-3,TRBJ2-4,.,few,TGTGCCATCAGGGATCTAGCCAAAAACATTCAGTACTTC,CAIRDLAKNIQYF
TRBV6-5,TRBJ2-3,.,few,TGTGCCAGCAGTTACGGTGGGTGGGGCACAGATACGCAGTATTTT,CASSYGGWGTDTQYF
TRBV29-1,TRBJ1-1,.,few,TGCAGCGGAAGCAGGGTGATTTTGAACACTGAAGCTTTCTTT,CSGSRVILNTEAFF
TRBV12-3/TRBV12-4,TRBJ1-1,.,few,TGTGCCAGCAGTTCAATGACAGCGCACACTGAAGCTTTCTTT,CASSSMTAHTEAFF
TRBV5-5,TRBJ1-1,.,few,TGTGCCAGCAGCTTGGATCCGGCCTCGAACACTGAAGCTTTCTTT,CASSLDPASNTEAFF
TRBV24-1,TRBJ2-2,.,few,TGTGCCACCAGTGATTTTGGCACATCAAACACCGGGGAGCTGTTTTTT,CATSDFGTSNTGELFF
TRBV24-1,TRBJ2-1,TRBD1,.,TGTGCCACCGCCCACAGGGGCGCTGGGAATGAGCAGTTCTTC,CATAHRGAGNEQFF
TRBV5-1,TRBJ2-1,.,many,TGCGCCAGCAGCTATAACAATGAGCAGTTCTTC,CASSYNNEQFF
TRBV5-1,TRBJ1-5,.,.,TGCGCCAGCAGCTTTAGTGGGGAACAGCCCCAGCATTTT,CASSFSGEQPQHF
TRBV25-1,TRBJ2-7,.,.,TGTGCCAGCAGTAACTACGAGCAGTACTTC,CASSNYEQYF
TRBV7-2,TRBJ2-7,.,few,TGTGCCAGCAGCGCAGGGCGAGTGGGGTACTTC,CASSAGRVGYF
TRBV7-6,TRBJ2-3,.,.,TGTGCCAGCAGCTTAGCTGGCACCCAAGATACGCAGTATTTT,CASSLAGTQDTQYF
TRBV10-3,TRBJ2-5,TRBD1,.,TGTGCCATCAGGGGGACAGGAGAGACCCAGTACTTC,CAIRGTGETQYF
TRBV24-1,TRBJ2-3,.,.,TGTGCCACCAGTGTTGGTTGGGATACGCAGTATTTT,CATSVGWDTQYF
TRBV5-1,TRBJ2-2,TRBD1,few,TGCGCCAGCAGCGGCGGGACAGGGACGAACACCGGGGAGCTGTTTTTT,CASSGGTGTNTGELFF
TRBV5-1,TRBJ1-2,.,.,TGCGCCAGCAGCTGTGACGGCCCTAACTATGGCTACACCTTC,CASSCDGPNYGYTF
TRBV9,TRBJ1-5,TRBD1,many,TGTGCCAGCAGCGGGACAGGGGTCAATCAGCCCCAGCATTTT,CASSGTGVNQPQHF
TRBV7-2,TRBJ1-2,.,few,TGTGCCAGCAGCTTAGACAGCACCGGGACACACTATGGCTACACCTTC,CASSLDSTGTHYGYTF
TRBV7-6,TRBJ2-2,.,few,TGTGCCAGCAGCCGGGGGCAGGGGAACACCGGGGAGCTGTTTTTT,CASSRGQGNTGELFF
TRBV4-3,TRBJ2-5,.,.,TGCGCCAGCAGCCAAGAGGGGTGGAGCGGCCAAGAGACCCAGTACTTC,CASSQEGWSGQETQYF
TRBV20-1,TRBJ2-1,.,.,TGCAGTGCTGAAATCCCCACCTACAATGAGCAGTTCTTC,CSAEIPTYNEQFF